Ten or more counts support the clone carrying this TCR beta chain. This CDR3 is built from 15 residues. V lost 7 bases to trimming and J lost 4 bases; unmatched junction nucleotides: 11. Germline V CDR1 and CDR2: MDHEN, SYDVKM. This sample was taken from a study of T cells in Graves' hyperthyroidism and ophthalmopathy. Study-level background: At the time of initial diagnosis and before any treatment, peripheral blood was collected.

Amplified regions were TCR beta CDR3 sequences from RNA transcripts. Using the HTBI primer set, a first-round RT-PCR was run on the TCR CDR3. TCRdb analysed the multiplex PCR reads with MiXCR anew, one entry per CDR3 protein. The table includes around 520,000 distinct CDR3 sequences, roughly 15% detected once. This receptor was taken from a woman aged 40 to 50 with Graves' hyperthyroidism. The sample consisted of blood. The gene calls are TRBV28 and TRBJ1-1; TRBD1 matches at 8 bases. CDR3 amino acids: CASNDRGRLGTEAFF. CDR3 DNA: TGTGCCAGCAACGACAGGGGCCGGTTGGGCACTGAAGCTTTCTTT.